The T cell receptor beta chain under discussion was sequenced for a study of post-analysis software for immune sequencing data. The study's findings and limits: Significantly lower normalized Chao1 diversity was found in patients with multiple sclerosis relative to controls. The five TRBV segments detected at higher frequency in patients than in controls included TRBV5-6, TRBV5-1 and TRBV20-1.

In regard to this clonotype: Its target is not known.

The authors incorporated unique molecular identifiers into the TCR beta cDNA libraries. TCRdb re-called the PCR reads through MiXCR, storing one row per CDR3 protein. The table records about 540,000 distinct CDR3 sequences, around a third of them present only once. The CDR3 covers 11 residues. Germline CDR1 is DFQATT and CDR2 is SNEGSKA (reference sequence). V was trimmed by 5 bases and J by 5 bases, leaving 9 bases between them. V and J are TRBV20-1 and TRBJ1-2, with D unresolved. The TCR originated in a girl aged 2-17 years with multiple sclerosis. Sequenced input: blood. The CDR3 here is CSAPTRYGYTF. As DNA, the CDR3 is TGCAGTGCTCCCACCCGGTATGGCTACACCTTC.